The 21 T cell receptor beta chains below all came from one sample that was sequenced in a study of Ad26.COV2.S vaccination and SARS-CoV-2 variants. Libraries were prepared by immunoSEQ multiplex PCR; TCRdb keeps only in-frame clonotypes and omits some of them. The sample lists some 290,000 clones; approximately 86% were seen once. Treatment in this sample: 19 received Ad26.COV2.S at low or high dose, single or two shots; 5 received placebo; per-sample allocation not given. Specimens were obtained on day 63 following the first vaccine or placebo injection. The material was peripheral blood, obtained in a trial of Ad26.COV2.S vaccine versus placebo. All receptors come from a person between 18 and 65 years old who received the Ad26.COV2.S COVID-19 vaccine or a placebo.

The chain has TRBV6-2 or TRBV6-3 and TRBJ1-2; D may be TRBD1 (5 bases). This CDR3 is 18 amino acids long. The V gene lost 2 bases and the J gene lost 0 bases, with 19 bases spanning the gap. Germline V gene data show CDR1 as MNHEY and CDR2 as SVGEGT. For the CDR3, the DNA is TGTGCCAGCAGTTACCTTTCCGGGGCTCAGAAAACTAACTATGGCTACACCTTC. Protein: CASSYLSGAQKTNYGYTF.

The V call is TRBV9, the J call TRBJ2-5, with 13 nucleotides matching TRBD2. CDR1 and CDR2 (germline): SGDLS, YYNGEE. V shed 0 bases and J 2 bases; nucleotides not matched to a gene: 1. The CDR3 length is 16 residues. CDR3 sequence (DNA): TGTGCCAGCAGCGTAGGGACTAGCGGGGGTCAAGAGACCCAGTACTTC. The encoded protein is CASSVGTSGGQETQYF.

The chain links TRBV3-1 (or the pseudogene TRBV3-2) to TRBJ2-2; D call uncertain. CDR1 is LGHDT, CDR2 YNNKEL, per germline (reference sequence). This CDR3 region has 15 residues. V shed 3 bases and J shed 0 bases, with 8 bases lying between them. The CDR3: CASSQFLSNTGELFF. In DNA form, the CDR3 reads TGTGCCAGCAGCCAGTTTCTGTCGAACACCGGGGAGCTGTTTTTT.

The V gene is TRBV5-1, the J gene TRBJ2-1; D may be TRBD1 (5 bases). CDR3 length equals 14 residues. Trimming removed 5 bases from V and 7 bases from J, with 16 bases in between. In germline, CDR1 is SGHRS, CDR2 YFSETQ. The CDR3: CASSRGEYSNEQFF. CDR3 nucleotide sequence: TGCGCCAGCAGTAGGGGCGAGTATTCGAATGAGCAGTTCTTC. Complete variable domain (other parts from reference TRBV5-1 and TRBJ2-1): KAGVTQTPRYLIKTRGQQVTLSCSPISGHRSVSWYQQTPGQGLQFLFEYFSETQRNKGNFPGRFSGRQFSNSRSEMNVSTLELGDSALYLCASSRGEYSNEQFFGPGTRLTVL.

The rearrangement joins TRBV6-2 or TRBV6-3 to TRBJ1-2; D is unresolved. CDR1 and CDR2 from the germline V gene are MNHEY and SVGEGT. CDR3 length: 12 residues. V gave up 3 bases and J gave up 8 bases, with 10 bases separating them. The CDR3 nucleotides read TGTGCCAGCAGTTATTCGGTGGTAGGCTACACCTTC. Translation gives CASSYSVVGYTF.

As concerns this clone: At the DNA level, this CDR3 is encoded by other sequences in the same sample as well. CDR3 sequence (DNA): TGTGCCAGCAAGGTGAACACTGAAGCTTTCTTT. As protein: CASKVNTEAFF. The chain has TRBV2 and TRBJ1-1, with D unresolved. V dropped 7 bases and J dropped 0 bases, with 3 bases sitting between them. CDR3 length equals 11 residues. The V gene's germline CDR1 is SNHLY and CDR2 FYNNEI.

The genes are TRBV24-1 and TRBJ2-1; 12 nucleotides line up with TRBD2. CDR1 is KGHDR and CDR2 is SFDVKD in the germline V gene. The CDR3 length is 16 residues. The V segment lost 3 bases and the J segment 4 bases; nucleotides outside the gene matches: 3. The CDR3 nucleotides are TGTGCCACCAGTGATGGACTAGCGGGGACTTACAATGAGCAGTTCTTC. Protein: CATSDGLAGTYNEQFF.

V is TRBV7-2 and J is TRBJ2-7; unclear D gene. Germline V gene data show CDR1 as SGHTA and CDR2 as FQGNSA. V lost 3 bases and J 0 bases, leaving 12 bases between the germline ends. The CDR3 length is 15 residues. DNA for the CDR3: TGTGCCAGCAGCTTTGGTTTTCGGAGCTCCTACGAGCAGTACTTC. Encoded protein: CASSFGFRSSYEQYF.

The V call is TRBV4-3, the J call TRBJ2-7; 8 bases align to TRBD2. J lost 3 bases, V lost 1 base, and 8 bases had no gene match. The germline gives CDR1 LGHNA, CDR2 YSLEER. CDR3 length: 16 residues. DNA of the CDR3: TGCGCCAGCAGCCAAGCATTTTCGCTAGCGGGCTACGAGCAGTACTTC. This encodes CASSQAFSLAGYEQYF.

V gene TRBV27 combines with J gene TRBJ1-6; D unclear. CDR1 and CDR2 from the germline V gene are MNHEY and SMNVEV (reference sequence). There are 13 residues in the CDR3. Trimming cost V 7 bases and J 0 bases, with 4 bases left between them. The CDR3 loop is CASTGSYNSPLHF. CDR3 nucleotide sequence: TGTGCCAGCACAGGCTCCTATAATTCACCCCTCCACTTT.

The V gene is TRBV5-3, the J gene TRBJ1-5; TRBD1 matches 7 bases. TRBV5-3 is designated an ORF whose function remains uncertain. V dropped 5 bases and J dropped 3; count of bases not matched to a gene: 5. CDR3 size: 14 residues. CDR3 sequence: CARRRDSLNQPQHF. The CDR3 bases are TGTGCCAGAAGACGGGACAGCCTCAATCAGCCCCAGCATTTT.

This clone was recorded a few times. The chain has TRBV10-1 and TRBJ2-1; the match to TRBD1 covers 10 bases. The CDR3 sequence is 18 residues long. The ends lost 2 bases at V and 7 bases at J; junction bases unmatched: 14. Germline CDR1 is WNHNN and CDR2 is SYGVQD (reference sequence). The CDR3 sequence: CASSEKPPGQGDINEQFF. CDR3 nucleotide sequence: TGCGCCAGCAGTGAGAAACCCCCAGGACAGGGGGATATTAATGAGCAGTTCTTC.

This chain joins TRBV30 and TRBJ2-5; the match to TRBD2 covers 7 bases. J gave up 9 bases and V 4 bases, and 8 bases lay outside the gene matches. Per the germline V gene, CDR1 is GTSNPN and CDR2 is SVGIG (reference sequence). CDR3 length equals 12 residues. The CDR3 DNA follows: TGTGCCTGGACTGCTGGGGAGGGCCCCCAGTACTTC. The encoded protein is CAWTAGEGPQYF.

CDR3 sequence reads: CASSDTAGVYGYTF. CDR3 in DNA: TGCGCCAGCAGTGACACGGCAGGGGTCTATGGCTACACCTTC. V is TRBV10-2 and J is TRBJ1-2; a possible D gene is TRBD1 (6 bases). Trimming shortened V by 3 bases and J by 4 bases, and 12 bases separated the two germline ends. Germline values: CDR1 WSHSY, CDR2 SAAADI. This CDR3 comprises 14 residues.

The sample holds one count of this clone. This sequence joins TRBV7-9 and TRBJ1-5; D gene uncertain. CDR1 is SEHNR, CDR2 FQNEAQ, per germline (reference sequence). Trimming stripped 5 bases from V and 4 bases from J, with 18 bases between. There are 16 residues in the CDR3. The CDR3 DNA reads TGTGCCAGCAGCCAAGAGGCGGGGAGTGAGAATCAGCCCCAGCATTTT. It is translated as CASSQEAGSENQPQHF.

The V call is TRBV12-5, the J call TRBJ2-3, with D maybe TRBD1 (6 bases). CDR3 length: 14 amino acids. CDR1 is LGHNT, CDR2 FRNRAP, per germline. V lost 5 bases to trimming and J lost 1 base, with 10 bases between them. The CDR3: CASGRPGGTDTQYF. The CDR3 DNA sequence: TGTGCTAGTGGTCGCCCAGGGGGCACAGATACGCAGTATTTT.

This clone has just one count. The CDR3 loop is CASSLALQETQYF. The CDR3 nucleotides are TGTGCCAGCAGCTTAGCCCTTCAAGAGACCCAGTACTTC. J is TRBJ2-5 and V is TRBV7-6; D unresolved. The CDR3 runs to 13 residues. V lost 0 bases and J lost 2, with 4 bases in between. Germline values: CDR1 SGHVS, CDR2 FNYEAQ.

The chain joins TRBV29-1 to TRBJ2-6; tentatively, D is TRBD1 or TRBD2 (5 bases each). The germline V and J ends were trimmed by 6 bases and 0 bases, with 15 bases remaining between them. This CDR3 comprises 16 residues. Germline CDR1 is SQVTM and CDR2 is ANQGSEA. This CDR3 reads CSVAGTASSGANVLTF. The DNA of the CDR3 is TGCAGCGTCGCTGGGACGGCGAGCTCTGGGGCCAACGTCCTGACTTTC.

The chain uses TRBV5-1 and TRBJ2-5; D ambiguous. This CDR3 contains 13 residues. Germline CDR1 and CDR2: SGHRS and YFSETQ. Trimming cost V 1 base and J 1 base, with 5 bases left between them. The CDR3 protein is CASSLNGQETQYF. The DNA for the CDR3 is TGCGCCAGCAGCTTGAACGGCCAAGAGACCCAGTACTTC.

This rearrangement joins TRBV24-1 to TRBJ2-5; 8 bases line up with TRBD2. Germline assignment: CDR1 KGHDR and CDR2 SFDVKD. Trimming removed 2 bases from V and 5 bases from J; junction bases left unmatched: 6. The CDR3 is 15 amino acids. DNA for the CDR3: TGTGCCACCAGTGATTCGGGGGGGCCGGGGGAGACCCAGTACTTC. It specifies CATSDSGGPGETQYF.

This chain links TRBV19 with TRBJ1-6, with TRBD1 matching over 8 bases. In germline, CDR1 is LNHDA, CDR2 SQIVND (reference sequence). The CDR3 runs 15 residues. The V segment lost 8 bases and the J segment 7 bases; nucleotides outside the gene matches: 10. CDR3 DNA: TGTGCCAGTCGTCCGGACAGGGTGAGGAATTCACCCCTCCACTTT. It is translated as CASRPDRVRNSPLHF.